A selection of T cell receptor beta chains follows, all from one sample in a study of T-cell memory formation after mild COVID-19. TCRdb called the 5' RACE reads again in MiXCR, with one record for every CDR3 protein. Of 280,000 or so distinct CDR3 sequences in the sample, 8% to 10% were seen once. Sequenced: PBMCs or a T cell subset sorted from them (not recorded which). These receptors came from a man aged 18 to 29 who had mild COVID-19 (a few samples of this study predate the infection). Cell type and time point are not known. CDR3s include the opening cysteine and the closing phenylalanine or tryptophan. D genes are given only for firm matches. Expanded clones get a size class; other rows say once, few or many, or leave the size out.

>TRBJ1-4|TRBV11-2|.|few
TGTGCCAGCAGCCCCCACCCAGAGAATGAAAAACTGTTTTTT
CASSPHPENEKLFF
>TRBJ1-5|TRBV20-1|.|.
TGCAGTGCTAGCACCAGCAGGATAGATCAGCCCCAGCATTTT
CSASTSRIDQPQHF
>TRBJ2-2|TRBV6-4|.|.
TGTGCCAGCACCTACTCAGGTGGAGGGACCGGGGAGCTGTTTTTT
CASTYSGGGTGELFF
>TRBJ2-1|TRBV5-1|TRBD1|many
TGCGCCAGCAGCTTGCGACAGGGCCGTTACAATGAGCAGTTCTTC
CASSLRQGRYNEQFF
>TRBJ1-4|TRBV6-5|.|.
TGTGCCAGCAGTCGGACAGCGAGTAATGAAAAACTGTTTTTT
CASSRTASNEKLFF
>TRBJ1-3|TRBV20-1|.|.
TGCAGTGCAATTGACAGTAGCTCTGGAAACACCATATATTTT
CSAIDSSSGNTIYF
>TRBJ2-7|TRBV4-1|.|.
TGCGCCAGCAGCATTATGACGGTTTTTTACGAGCAGTACTTC
CASSIMTVFYEQYF
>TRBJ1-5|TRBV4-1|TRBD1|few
TGCGCCAGCAGCCAAGGGCAGGGGGGGCAGGGTCAGCCCCAGCATTTT
CASSQGQGGQGQPQHF
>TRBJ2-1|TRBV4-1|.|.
TGCGCCAGCAGCCAAGATCGGTTAACAGTTAGCTCCTACAATGAGCAGTTCTTC
CASSQDRLTVSSYNEQFF
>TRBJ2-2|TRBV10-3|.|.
TGTGCCATCAGTGAGGGGACAAACACCGGGGAGCTGTTTTTT
CAISEGTNTGELFF
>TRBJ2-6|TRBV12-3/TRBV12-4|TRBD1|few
TGTGCCAGCAGCTTCAGCCCGGGACAGCTATTCCCTGGGGCCAACGTCCTGACTTTC
CASSFSPGQLFPGANVLTF